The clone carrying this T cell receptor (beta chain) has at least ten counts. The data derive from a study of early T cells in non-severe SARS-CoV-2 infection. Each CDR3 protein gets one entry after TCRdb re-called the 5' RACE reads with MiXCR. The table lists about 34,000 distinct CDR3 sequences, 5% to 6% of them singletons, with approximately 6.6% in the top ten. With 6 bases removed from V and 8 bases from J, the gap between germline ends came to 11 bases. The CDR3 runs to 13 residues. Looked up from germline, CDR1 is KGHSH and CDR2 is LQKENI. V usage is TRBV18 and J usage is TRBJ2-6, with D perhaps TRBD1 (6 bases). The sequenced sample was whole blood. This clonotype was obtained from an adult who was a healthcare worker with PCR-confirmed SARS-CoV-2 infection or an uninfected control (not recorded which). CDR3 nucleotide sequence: TGTGCCAGCTCTCCAGGGGTGACCAACGTCCTGACTTTC. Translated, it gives CASSPGVTNVLTF.